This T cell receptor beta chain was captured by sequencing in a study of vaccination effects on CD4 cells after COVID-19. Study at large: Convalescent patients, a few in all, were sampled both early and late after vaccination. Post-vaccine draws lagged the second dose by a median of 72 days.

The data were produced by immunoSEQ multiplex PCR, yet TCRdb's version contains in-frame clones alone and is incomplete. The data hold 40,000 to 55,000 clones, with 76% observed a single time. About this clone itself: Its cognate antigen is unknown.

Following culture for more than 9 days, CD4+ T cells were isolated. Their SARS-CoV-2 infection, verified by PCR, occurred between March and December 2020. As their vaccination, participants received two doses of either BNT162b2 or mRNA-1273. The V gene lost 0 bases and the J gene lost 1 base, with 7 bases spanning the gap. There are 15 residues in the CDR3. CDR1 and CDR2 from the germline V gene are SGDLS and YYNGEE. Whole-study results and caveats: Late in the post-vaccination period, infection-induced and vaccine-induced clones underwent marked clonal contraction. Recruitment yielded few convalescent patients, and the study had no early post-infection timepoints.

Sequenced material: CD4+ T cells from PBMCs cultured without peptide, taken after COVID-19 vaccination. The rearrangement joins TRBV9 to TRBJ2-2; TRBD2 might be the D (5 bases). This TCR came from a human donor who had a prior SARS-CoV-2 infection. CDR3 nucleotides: TGTGCCAGCAGCGTAGGGGCGGGGAACACCGGGGAGCTGTTTTTT. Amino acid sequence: CASSVGAGNTGELFF.